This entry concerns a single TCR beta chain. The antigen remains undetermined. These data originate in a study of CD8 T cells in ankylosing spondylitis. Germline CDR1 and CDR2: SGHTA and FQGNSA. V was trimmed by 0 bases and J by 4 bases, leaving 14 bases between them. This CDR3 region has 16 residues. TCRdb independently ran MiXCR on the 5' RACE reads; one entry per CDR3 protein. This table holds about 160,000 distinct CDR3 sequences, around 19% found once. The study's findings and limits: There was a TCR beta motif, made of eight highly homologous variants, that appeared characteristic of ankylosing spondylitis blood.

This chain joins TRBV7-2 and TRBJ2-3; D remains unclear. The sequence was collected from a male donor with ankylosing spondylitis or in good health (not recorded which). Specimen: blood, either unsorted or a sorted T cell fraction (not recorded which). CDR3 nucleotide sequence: TGTGCCAGCAGCTTAGCGTTCTTCCCGCCCGCAGATACGCAGTATTTT. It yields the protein CASSLAFFPPADTQYF.